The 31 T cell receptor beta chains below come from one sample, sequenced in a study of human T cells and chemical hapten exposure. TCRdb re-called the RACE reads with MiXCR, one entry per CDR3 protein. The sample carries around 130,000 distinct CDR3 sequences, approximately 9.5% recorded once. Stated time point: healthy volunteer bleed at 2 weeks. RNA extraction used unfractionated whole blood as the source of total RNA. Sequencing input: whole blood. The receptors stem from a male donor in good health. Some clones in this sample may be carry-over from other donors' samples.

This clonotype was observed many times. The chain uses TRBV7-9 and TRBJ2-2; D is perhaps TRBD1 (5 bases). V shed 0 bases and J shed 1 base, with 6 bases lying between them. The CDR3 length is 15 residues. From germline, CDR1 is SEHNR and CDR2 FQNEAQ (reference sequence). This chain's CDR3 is CASSLAQGNTGELFF. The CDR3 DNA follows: TGTGCCAGCAGCTTAGCCCAGGGGAACACCGGGGAGCTGTTTTTT.

CDR3 amino acids: CASSPRGSEKETQYF. The CDR3, as DNA: TGTGCCAGCAGCCCGCGGGGGAGCGAGAAAGAGACCCAGTACTTC. The rearrangement links TRBV5-4 to TRBJ2-5; TRBD2 aligns across 7 bases. Germline V gene sequence: CDR1 SGHNT, CDR2 YYREEE (reference sequence). The length of the CDR3 is 15 residues. V dropped 4 bases and J dropped 3; count of bases not matched to a gene: 9.

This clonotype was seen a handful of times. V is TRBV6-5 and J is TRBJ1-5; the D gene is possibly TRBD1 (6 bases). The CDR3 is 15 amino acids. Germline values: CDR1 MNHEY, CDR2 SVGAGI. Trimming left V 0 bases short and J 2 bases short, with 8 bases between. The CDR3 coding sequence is TGTGCCAGCAGTTACTCCAGGACAGGCAATCAGCCCCAGCATTTT. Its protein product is CASSYSRTGNQPQHF.

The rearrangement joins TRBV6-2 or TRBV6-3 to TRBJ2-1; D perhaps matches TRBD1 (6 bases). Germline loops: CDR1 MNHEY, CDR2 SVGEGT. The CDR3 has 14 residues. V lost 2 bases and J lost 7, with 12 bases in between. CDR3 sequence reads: CASSYRWGRNEQFF. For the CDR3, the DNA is TGTGCCAGCAGTTACAGGTGGGGGCGGAATGAGCAGTTCTTC.

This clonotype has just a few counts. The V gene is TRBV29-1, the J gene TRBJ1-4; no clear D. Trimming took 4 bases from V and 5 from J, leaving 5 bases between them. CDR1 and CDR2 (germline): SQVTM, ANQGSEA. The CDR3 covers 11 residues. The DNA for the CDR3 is TGCAGCGTTGTACAAAATGAAAAACTGTTTTTT. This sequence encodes CSVVQNEKLFF.

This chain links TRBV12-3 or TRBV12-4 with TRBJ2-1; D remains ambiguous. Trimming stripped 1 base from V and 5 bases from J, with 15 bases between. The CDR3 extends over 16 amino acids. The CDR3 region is CASSLGQTVPNNEQFF. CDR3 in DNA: TGTGCCAGCAGTTTAGGGCAGACCGTCCCAAACAATGAGCAGTTCTTC.

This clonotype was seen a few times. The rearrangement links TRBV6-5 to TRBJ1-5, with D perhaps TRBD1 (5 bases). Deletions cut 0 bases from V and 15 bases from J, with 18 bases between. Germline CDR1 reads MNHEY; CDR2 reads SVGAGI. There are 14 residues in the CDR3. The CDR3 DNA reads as TGTGCCAGCAGTTACTCGAGTAACGGGGGTGGGAGGCATTTT. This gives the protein CASSYSSNGGGRHF.

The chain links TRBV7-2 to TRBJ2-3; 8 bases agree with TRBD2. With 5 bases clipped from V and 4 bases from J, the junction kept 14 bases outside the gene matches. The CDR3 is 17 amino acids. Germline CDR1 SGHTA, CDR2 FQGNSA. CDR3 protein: CASSAPRGGGMSDTQYF. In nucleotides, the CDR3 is TGTGCCAGCAGCGCCCCCAGGGGCGGGGGGATGTCAGATACGCAGTATTTT. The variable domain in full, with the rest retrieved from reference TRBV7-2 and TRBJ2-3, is GAGVSQSPSNKVTEKGKDVELRCDPISGHTALYWYRQSLGQGLEFLIYFQGNSAPDKSGLPSDRFSAERTGGSVSTLTIQRTQQEDSAVYLCASSAPRGGGMSDTQYFGPGTRLTVL.

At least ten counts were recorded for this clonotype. The DNA of the CDR3 is TGCAGCGGGGGACATCAGAACGGGGAGCAGTACTTC. It yields the protein CSGGHQNGEQYF. The rearrangement links TRBV29-1 to TRBJ2-7; D is possibly TRBD1 (6 bases). Germline CDR1 is SQVTM and CDR2 is ANQGSEA. Trimming shortened V by 7 bases and J by 7 bases, and 17 bases separated the two germline ends. The CDR3 has 12 amino acids.

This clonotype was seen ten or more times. The CDR3: CASSQRSQSSGKGILSSYNEQFF. The CDR3 DNA is TGTGCCAGCAGCCAAAGGTCCCAGTCTAGCGGGAAAGGGATCTTAAGCTCCTACAATGAGCAGTTCTTC. The chain combines TRBV14 with TRBJ2-1; 9 nucleotides match TRBD2. V lost 2 bases to trimming and J lost 0 bases; unmatched junction nucleotides: 23. The CDR3 covers 23 residues. Germline V CDR1 and CDR2: SGHDN, FVKESK.

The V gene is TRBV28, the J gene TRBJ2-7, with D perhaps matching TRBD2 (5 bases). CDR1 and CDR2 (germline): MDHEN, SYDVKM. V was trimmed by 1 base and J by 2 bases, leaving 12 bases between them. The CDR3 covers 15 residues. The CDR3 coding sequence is TGTGCCAGCAGTTTATACGGGGTTCCCACCTACGAGCAGTACTTC. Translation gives CASSLYGVPTYEQYF.

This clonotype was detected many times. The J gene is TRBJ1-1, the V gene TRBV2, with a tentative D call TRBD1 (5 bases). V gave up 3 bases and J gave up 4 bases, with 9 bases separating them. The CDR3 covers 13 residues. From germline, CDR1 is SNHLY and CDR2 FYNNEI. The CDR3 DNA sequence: TGTGCCAGCAGTGATCAGGGAAGCACTGAAGCTTTCTTT. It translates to CASSDQGSTEAFF.

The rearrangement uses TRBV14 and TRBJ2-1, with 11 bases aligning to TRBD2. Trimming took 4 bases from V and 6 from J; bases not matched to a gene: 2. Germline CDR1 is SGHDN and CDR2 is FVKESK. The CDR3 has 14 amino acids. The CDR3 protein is CASSRTSGSNEQFF. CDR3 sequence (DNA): TGTGCCAGCAGCCGTACTAGCGGGAGCAATGAGCAGTTCTTC.

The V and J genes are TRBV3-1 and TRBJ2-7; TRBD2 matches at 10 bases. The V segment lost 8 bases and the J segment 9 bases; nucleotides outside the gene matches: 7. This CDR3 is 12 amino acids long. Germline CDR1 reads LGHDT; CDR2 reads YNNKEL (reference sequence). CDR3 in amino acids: CASGPGLATQYF. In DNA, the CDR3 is TGTGCCAGCGGCCCGGGACTAGCGACGCAGTACTTC.

CDR3 DNA sequence: TGTGCCAGCCGCACCCAACCCCCTGGCACAGATACGCAGTATTTT. Translated, it gives CASRTQPPGTDTQYF. The chain employs TRBV5-5 and TRBJ2-3; the D is unclear. Trimming took off 7 bases at V and 1 base at J, with 16 bases between the two ends. Germline lookup yields CDR1 SGHKS and CDR2 YYEKEE (reference sequence). The CDR3 length is 15 residues. The entire variable domain, with the rest obtained from reference TRBV5-5 and TRBJ2-3, is as follows: DAGVTQSPTHLIKTRGQQVTLRCSPISGHKSVSWYQQVLGQGPQFIFQYYEKEERGRGNFPDRFSARQFPNYSSELNVNALLLGDSALYLCASRTQPPGTDTQYFGPGTRLTVL.

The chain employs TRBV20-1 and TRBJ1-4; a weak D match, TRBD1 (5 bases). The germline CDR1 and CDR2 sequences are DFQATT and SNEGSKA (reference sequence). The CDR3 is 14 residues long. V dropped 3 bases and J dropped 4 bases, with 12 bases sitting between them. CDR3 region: CSASPRQGNEKLFF. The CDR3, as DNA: TGCAGTGCTAGCCCCCGTCAGGGTAATGAAAAACTGTTTTTT.

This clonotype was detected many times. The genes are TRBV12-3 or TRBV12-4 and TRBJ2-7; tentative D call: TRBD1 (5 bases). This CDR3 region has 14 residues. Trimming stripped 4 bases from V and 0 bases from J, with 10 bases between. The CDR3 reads CASSSQGLSYEQYF. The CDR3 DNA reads TGTGCCAGCAGTTCCCAGGGCCTCTCCTACGAGCAGTACTTC.

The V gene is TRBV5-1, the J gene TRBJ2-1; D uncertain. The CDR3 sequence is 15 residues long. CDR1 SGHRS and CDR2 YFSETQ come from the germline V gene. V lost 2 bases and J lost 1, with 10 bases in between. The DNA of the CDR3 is TGCGCCAGCAGCTTAGAACAGATTTCCTACAATGAGCAGTTCTTC. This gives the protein CASSLEQISYNEQFF.

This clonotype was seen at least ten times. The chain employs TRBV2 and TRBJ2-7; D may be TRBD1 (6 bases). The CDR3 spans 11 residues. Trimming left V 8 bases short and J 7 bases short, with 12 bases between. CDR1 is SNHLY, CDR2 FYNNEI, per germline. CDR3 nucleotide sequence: TGTGCCAGCGAGCAGGGGAGAGAGCAGTACTTC. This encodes CASEQGREQYF.

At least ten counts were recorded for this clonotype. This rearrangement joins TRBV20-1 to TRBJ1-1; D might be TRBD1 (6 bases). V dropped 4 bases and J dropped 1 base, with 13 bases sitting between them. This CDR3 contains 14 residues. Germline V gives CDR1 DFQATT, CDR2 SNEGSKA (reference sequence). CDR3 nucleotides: TGCAGTGCTACTCTCTGGGGGCAGAACACTGAAGCTTTCTTT. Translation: CSATLWGQNTEAFF.

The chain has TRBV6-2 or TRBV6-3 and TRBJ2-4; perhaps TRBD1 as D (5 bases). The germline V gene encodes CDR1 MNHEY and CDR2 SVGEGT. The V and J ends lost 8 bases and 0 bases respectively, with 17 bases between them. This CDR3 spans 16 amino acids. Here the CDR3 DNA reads TGTGCCAGCCGACCTCCGGACAACGCAGCCAAAAACATTCAGTACTTC. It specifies CASRPPDNAAKNIQYF.

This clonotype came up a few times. The CDR3 loop reads CSVEDALGAGAVDTQYF. CDR3 nucleotide sequence: TGCAGCGTTGAAGATGCCTTGGGAGCGGGAGCTGTAGATACGCAGTATTTT. The gene calls are TRBV29-1 and TRBJ2-3; TRBD2 aligns across 8 bases. Looked up from germline, CDR1 is SQVTM and CDR2 is ANQGSEA. V trimming: 0 bases; J trimming: 5 bases; junction bases outside the gene matches: 13. This CDR3 region has 17 residues.

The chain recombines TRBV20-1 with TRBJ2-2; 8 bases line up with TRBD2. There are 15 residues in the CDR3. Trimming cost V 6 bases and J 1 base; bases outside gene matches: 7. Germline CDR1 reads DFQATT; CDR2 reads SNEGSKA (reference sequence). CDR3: CSARRGGLNTGELFF. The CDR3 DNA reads TGCAGTGCCCGACGGGGGGGATTGAACACCGGGGAGCTGTTTTTT.

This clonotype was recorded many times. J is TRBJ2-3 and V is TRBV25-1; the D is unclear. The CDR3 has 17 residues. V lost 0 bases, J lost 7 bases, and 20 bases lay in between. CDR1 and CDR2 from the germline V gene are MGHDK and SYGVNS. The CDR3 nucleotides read TGTGCCAGCAGTGAATATTTAGTCCGGGCAGGTCCGTATACGCAGTATTTT. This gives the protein CASSEYLVRAGPYTQYF.

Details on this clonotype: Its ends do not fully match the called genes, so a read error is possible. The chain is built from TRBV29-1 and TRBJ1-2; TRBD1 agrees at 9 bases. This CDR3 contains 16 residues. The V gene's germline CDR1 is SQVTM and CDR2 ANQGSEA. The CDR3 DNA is TGCAGCGCTGAAAATTTTACAGGGGGCGCCTTCTATGGCTACACCTTC. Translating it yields CSAENFTGGAFYGYTF.

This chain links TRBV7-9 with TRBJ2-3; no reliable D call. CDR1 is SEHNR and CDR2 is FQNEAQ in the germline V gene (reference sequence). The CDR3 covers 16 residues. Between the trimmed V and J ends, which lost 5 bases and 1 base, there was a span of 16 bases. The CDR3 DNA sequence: TGTGCCAGCAGCGCCCGGATGGGTACTGGCACAGATACGCAGTATTTT. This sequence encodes CASSARMGTGTDTQYF. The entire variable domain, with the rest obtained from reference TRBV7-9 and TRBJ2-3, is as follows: DTGVSQNPRHKITKRGQNVTFRCDPISEHNRLYWYRQTLGQGPEFLTYFQNEAQLEKSRLLSDRFSAERPKGSFSTLEIQRTEQGDSAMYLCASSARMGTGTDTQYFGPGTRLTVL.

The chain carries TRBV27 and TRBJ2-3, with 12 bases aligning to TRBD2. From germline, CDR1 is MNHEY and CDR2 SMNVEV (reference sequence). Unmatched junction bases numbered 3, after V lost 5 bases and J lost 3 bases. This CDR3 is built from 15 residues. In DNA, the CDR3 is TGTGCCAGCAGTACCGGGACTAGCGGGACAGATACGCAGTATTTT. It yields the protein CASSTGTSGTDTQYF.

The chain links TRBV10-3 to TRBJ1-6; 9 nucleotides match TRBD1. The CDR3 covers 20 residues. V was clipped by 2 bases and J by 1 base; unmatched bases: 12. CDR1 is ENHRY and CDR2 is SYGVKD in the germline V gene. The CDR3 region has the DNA TGTGCCATCAGTGAGACTTCGGGACAGGGTTTGTGGTCCTATAATTCACCCCTCCACTTT. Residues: CAISETSGQGLWSYNSPLHF.

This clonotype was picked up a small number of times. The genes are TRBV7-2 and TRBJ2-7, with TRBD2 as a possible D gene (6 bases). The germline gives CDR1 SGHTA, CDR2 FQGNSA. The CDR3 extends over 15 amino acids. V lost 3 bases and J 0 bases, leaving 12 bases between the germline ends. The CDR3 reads CASSFGGVASYEQYF. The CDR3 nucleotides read TGTGCCAGCAGCTTCGGGGGAGTTGCCTCCTACGAGCAGTACTTC.

CDR3 nucleotide sequence: TGTGCCAGCAGTCTAACAGGGGCACCCTCCTACGAGCAGTACTTC. Protein product: CASSLTGAPSYEQYF. This chain connects TRBV27 to TRBJ2-7; 7 nucleotides agree with TRBD1. Trimming cost V 5 bases and J 0 bases; bases outside gene matches: 7. The CDR3 sequence is 15 residues long. CDR1 and CDR2 (germline): MNHEY, SMNVEV (reference sequence).

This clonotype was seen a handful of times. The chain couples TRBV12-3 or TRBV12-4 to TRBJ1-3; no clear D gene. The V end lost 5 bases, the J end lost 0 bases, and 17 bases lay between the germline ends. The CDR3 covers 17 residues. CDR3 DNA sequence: TGTGCCAGCAGTCTTTCAGGAGGGAGTCGCTCTGGAAACACCATATATTTT. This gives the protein CASSLSGGSRSGNTIYF.